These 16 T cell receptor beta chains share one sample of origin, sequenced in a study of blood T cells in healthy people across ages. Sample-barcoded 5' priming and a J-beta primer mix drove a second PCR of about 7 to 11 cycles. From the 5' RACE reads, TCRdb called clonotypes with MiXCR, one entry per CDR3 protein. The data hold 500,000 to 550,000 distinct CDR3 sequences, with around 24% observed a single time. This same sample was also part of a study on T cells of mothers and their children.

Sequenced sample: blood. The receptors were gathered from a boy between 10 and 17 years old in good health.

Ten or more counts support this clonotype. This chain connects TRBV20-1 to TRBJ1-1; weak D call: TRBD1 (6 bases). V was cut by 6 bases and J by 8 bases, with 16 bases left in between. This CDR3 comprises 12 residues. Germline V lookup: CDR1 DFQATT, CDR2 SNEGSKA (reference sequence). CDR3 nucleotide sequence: TGCAGTGCAAGTACGGGCACAGGGGAAGCTTTCTTT. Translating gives CSASTGTGEAFF.

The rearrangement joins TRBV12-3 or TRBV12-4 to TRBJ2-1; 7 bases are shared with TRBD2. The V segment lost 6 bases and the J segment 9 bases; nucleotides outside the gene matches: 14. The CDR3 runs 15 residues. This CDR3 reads CASSYGDRGGGEQFF. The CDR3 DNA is TGTGCCAGCAGCTACGGGGATCGGGGCGGGGGTGAGCAGTTCTTC.

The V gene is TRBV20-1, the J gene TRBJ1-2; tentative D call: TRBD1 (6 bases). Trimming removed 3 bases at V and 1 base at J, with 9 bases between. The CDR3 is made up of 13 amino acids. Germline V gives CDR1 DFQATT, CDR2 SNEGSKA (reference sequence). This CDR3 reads CSARRDNNYGYTF. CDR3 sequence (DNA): TGCAGTGCTAGGCGGGACAATAACTATGGCTACACCTTC.

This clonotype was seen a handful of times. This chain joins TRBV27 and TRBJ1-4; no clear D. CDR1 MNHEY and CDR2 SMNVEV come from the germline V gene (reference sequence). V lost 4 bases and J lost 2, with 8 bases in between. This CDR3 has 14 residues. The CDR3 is CASSSRVTNEKLFF. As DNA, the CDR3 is TGTGCCAGCAGTTCCAGAGTCACTAATGAAAAACTGTTTTTT.

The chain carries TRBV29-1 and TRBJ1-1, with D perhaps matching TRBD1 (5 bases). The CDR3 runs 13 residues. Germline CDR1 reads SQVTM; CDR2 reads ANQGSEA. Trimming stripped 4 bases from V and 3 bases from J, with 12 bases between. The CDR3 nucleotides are TGCAGCGTTGGGAGGGGTGAGGACACTGAAGCTTTCTTT. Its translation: CSVGRGEDTEAFF.

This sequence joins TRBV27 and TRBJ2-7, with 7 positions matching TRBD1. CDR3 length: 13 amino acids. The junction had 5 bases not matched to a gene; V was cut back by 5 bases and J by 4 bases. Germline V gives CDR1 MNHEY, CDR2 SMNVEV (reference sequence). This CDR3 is CASSTMTGYEQYF. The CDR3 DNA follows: TGTGCCAGCAGTACGATGACAGGGTACGAGCAGTACTTC.

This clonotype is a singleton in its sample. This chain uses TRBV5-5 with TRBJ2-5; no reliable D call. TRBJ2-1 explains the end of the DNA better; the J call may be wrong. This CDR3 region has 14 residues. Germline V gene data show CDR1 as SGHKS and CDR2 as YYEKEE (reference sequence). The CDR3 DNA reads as TGTGCCAGCAGCTTGGCGGCAGATTACAATGAGCAGTTCTTC. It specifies CASSLAADYNEQFF.

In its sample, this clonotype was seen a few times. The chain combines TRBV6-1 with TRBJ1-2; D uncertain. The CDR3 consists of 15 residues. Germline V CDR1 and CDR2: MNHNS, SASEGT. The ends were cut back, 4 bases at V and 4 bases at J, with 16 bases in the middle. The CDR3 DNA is TGTGCCAGCAGTGTGTTCGGAGATCCCTCCTATGGCTACACCTTC. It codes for CASSVFGDPSYGYTF.

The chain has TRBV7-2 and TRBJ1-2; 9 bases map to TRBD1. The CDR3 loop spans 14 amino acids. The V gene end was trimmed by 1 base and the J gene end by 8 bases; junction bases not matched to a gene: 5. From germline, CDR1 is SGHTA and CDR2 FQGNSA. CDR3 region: CASSLETGGEGYTF. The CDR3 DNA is TGTGCCAGCAGCTTAGAGACAGGGGGGGAAGGCTACACCTTC.

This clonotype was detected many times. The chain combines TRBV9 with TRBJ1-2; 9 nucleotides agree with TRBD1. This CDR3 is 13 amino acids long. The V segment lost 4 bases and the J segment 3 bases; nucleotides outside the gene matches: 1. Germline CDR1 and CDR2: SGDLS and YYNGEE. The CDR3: CASSRDRDYGYTF. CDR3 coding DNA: TGTGCCAGCAGCCGGGACAGGGACTATGGCTACACCTTC. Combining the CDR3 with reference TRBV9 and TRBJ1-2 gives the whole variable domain DSGVTQTPKHLITATGQRVTLRCSPRSGDLSVYWYQQSLDQGLQFLIQYYNGEERAKGNILERFSAQQFPDLHSELNLSSLELGDSALYFCASSRDRDYGYTFGSGTRLTVV.

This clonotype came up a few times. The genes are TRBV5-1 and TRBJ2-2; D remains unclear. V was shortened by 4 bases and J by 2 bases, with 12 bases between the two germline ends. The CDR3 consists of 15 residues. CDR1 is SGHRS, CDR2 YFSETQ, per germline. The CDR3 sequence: CASSPRATNTGELFF. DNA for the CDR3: TGCGCCAGCAGCCCCCGGGCCACTAACACCGGGGAGCTGTTTTTT.

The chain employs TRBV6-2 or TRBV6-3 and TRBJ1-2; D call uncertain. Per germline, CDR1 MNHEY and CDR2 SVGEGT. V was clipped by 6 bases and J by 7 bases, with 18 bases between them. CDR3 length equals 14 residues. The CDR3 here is CASSSTVRARGYTF. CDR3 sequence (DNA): TGTGCCAGCAGCTCCACCGTTAGGGCCCGTGGCTACACCTTC.

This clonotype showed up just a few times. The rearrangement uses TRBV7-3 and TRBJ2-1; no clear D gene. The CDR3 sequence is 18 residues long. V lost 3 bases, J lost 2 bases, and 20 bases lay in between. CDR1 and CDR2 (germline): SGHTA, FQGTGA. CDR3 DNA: TGTGCCAGCAGCTTCTGGGTCTTCCCACAAAATACCTACAATGAGCAGTTCTTC. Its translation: CASSFWVFPQNTYNEQFF. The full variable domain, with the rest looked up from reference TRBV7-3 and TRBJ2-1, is GAGVSQTPSNKVTEKGKYVELRCDPISGHTALYWYRQSLGQGPEFLIYFQGTGAADDSGLPNDRFFAVRPEGSVSTLKIQRTERGDSAVYLCASSFWVFPQNTYNEQFFGPGTRLTVL.

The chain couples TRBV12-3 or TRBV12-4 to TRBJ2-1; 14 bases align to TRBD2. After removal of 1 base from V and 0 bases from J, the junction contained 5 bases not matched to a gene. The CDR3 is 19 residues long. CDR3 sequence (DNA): TGTGCCAGCAGTTTAGGTTGGACTAGCGGGAGGAGCTCCTACAATGAGCAGTTCTTC. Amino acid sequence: CASSLGWTSGRSSYNEQFF.

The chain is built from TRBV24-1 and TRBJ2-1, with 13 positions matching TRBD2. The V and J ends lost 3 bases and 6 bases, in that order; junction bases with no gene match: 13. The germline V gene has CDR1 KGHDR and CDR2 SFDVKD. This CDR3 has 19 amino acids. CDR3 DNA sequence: TGTGCCACCAGTGATCCCCGCGTCGGGACTAGCGGGGAGACCAATGAGCAGTTCTTC. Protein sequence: CATSDPRVGTSGETNEQFF.

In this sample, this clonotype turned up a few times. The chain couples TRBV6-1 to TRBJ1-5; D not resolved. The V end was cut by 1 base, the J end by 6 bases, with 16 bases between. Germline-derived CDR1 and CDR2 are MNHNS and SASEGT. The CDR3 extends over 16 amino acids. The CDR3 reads CASSEDGSERSQPQHF. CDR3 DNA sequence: TGTGCCAGCAGTGAAGACGGATCAGAACGTAGTCAGCCCCAGCATTTT.